Included here is one TCR beta chain sequence, with context. Its antigen is as yet unknown. The authors extracted at least 5 micrograms of total RNA per sample. The data stem from a study of blood T cells in healthy people across ages. Study-wide points: What prevented conclusive comparison of naive and antigen-experienced cells was that PBMCs were unsorted.

A second PCR, run for about 7 to 11 cycles, used a sample-barcoded 5' primer plus a J-beta primer mix. TCRdb processed the 5' RACE reads anew with MiXCR; each CDR3 protein has one entry. The repertoire consists of hundreds of thousands of distinct CDR3 sequences, with under 80% occurring once and the leading ten covering 25% to 30%. The sample consisted of blood. The clonotype comes from a man aged 25-40 years in good health.

The CDR3: CASSLPEFYNEQFF. The CDR3, as DNA: TGTGCCAGCAGCTTACCCGAGTTCTACAATGAGCAGTTCTTC. The chain links TRBV7-2 to TRBJ2-1; no reliable D call. The germline V gene has CDR1 SGHTA and CDR2 FQGNSA. The CDR3 sequence is 14 residues long. V lost 2 bases and J lost 3, with 8 bases in between.